Each of the 5 T cell receptor beta chains below was sequenced from the same sample in a study of control samples from healthy donors and cancer patients. Sequencing was performed with immunoSEQ multiplex PCR; in TCRdb, only in-frame clones are kept and a portion is missing. The data hold around 200,000 clones, with roughly 94% observed a single time. Specimen: blood. All receptors come from a man between 45 and 60 years old in good health.

The CDR3 is CASSLAWGTNEKLFF. CDR3 coding DNA: TGTGCCAGCAGCTTGGCGTGGGGAACTAATGAAAAACTGTTTTTT. This rearrangement joins TRBV5-4 to TRBJ1-4; D uncertain. This CDR3 contains 15 residues. Trimming left V 0 bases short and J 1 base short, with 7 bases between. The V gene's germline CDR1 is SGHNT and CDR2 YYREEE (reference sequence).

The chain combines TRBV7-2 with TRBJ1-3; D gene ambiguous. Germline CDR1 and CDR2: SGHTA and FQGNSA. V was clipped by 5 bases and J by 0 bases, with 8 bases between them. The CDR3 spans 14 residues. The CDR3: CASSVKGSGNTIYF. CDR3 in DNA: TGTGCCAGCAGCGTTAAAGGCTCTGGAAACACCATATATTTT. The full variable domain, in which reference TRBV7-2 and TRBJ1-3 provide the parts outside the CDR3, is GAGVSQSPSNKVTEKGKDVELRCDPISGHTALYWYRQSLGQGLEFLIYFQGNSAPDKSGLPSDRFSAERTGGSVSTLTIQRTQQEDSAVYLCASSVKGSGNTIYFGEGSWLTVV.

The chain carries TRBV5-1 and TRBJ1-2; D is ambiguous. Germline CDR1 is SGHRS and CDR2 is YFSETQ. This CDR3 is built from 14 residues. V was shortened by 0 bases and J by 6 bases, with 12 bases between the two germline ends. The CDR3 protein is CASSLEGVDHGYTF. CDR3 bases: TGCGCCAGCAGCTTGGAGGGCGTTGACCATGGCTACACCTTC.

The chain employs TRBV19 and TRBJ2-1; 8 bases align to TRBD2. This CDR3 is built from 16 residues. Per the germline V gene, CDR1 is LNHDA and CDR2 is SQIVND (reference sequence). With 1 base clipped from V and 6 bases from J, the junction kept 8 bases outside the gene matches. CDR3 sequence reads: CASSIVSGGGSNEQFF. In DNA form, the CDR3 reads TGTGCCAGTAGTATAGTTTCTGGCGGGGGGTCCAATGAGCAGTTCTTC.

This clone has only one observation. The chain employs TRBV28 and TRBJ1-6; 7 nucleotides align to TRBD1. CDR1 is MDHEN and CDR2 is SYDVKM in the germline V gene. Trimming cost V 6 bases and J 10 bases; bases outside gene matches: 24. This CDR3 is 19 amino acids long. CDR3 sequence reads: CASSSQSFNRGRSSSPLHF. For the CDR3, the DNA is TGTGCCAGCAGCTCACAATCCTTTAACAGGGGAAGGTCGAGCTCACCCCTCCACTTT.